A single sample gave rise to the 5 T cell receptor beta chains below, sequenced in a study of PD-1 blockade in classical Hodgkin lymphoma. Relapses following autologous stem cell transplantation were seen in all patients, with brentuximab vedotin exposure varying. TCRdb's copy holds only in-frame clones and misses some; the assay was immunoSEQ multiplex PCR. The table records 40,000 to 55,000 clones, 88% of them present only once. Sequenced material: peripheral blood mononuclear cells (PBMCs), taken at baseline. The receptors stem from a human donor with classical Hodgkin lymphoma.

This clone was detected only a few times. This rearrangement joins TRBV5-1 to TRBJ2-7; possibly TRBD1 for D (6 bases). Germline V lookup: CDR1 SGHRS, CDR2 YFSETQ. The CDR3 totals 13 residues. V gave up 0 bases and J gave up 7 bases, with 11 bases separating them. In DNA form, the CDR3 reads TGCGCCAGCAGCTTGGACAGGGTGAGTGAGCAGTACTTC. Translated: CASSLDRVSEQYF.

This chain uses TRBV11-1 with TRBJ2-3; 13 bases are shared with TRBD2. The germline V gene encodes CDR1 SGHAT and CDR2 FQDESV (reference sequence). The CDR3 consists of 16 residues. V trimming: 5 bases; J trimming: 4 bases; junction bases outside the gene matches: 6. The CDR3 DNA follows: TGTGCCAGCAGCACCAGACTAGCGGGAGGTGCAGATACGCAGTATTTT. It yields the protein CASSTRLAGGADTQYF.

V usage is TRBV25-1 and J usage is TRBJ1-2; 7 bases align to TRBD1. Germline V gene data show CDR1 as MGHDK and CDR2 as SYGVNS. J gave up 8 bases and V 6 bases, and 9 bases lay outside the gene matches. This CDR3 has 13 amino acids. CDR3 sequence (DNA): TGTGCCAGCAGCCCGGGACAGTCAGGCGGCTACACCTTC. Translating gives CASSPGQSGGYTF.

The V call is TRBV7-9, the J call TRBJ2-6; possible D gene TRBD2, 5 bases. V was pared by 4 bases and J by 0 bases, with 10 bases between. Per germline, CDR1 SEHNR and CDR2 FQNEAQ (reference sequence). This CDR3 is built from 16 residues. The CDR3 DNA is TGTGCCAGCAGCTCCGAAGGGAGCTCTGGGGCCAACGTCCTGACTTTC. It encodes CASSSEGSSGANVLTF.

This clone was counted only a few times. The chain has TRBV10-2 and TRBJ2-7, with D possibly called TRBD1 or TRBD2 (5 bases each). There are 15 residues in the CDR3. The V gene lost 8 bases and the J gene lost 3 bases, with 20 bases spanning the gap. CDR1 is WSHSY, CDR2 SAAADI, per germline. DNA of the CDR3: TGCGCCAGCCTACAGGACTTCTCACCTGACTACGAGCAGTACTTC. It is translated as CASLQDFSPDYEQYF.